A selection of T cell receptor beta chains follows, all from one sample in a study of CD8+ T cells in alopecia areata. Some clones are missing from TCRdb's copy, which holds only in-frame ones; the method was immunoSEQ multiplex PCR. The sample holds around 100,000 clones; less than 70% are singletons and the top ten take roughly 9%. The specimen sequenced was CD4+ T cells sorted from blood. The origin of the receptors is a human donor in good health. Both conserved end residues are part of each CDR3. D genes are given only for firm matches. Only some rows state a clone size, as once, few, many or a class for expanded clones.

j_gene	v_gene	d_gene	abundance	CDR3nt	CDR3aa
TRBJ2-7	TRBV5-4	NA	few	TGTGCCAGCAGCCCATTCGGAGGGTTCTACGAGCAGTACTTC	CASSPFGGFYEQYF
TRBJ1-5	TRBV6-5	NA	few	TGTGCCAGCACCACGGGCATTAATCAGCCCCAGCATTTT	CASTTGINQPQHF
TRBJ1-1	TRBV29-1	TRBD1	NA	TGCAGCGGCGGGACAGGGGGCACGAGCACTGAAGCTTTCTTT	CSGGTGGTSTEAFF
TRBJ1-2	TRBV29-1	NA	NA	TGCAGCGTTACGCCCGCGGGGCGATCCTACACCTTC	CSVTPAGRSYTF
TRBJ1-2	TRBV5-1	TRBD1	NA	TGCGCCAGCAGCAGCGGGACAGGCAAAACTAACTATGGCTACACCTTC	CASSSGTGKTNYGYTF
TRBJ1-6	TRBV7-9	NA	NA	TGTGCCAGCAGCCCTCCCCTGAGCTCCTATAATTCACCCCTCCACTTT	CASSPPLSSYNSPLHF
TRBJ2-5	TRBV18	TRBD1	NA	TGTGCCAGCTCACCAATCTCTGGGACAGGGACACAGACCCAGTACTTC	CASSPISGTGTQTQYF
TRBJ1-5	TRBV2	NA	NA	TGTGCCAGCAGTTTATCGAACCATCAGCCCCAGCATTTT	CASSLSNHQPQHF
TRBJ1-2	TRBV6-5	TRBD1	NA	TGTGCCAGCAGTTACTCGGACAGGGGGGGCTATGGCTACACCTTC	CASSYSDRGGYGYTF
TRBJ2-5	TRBV7-2	TRBD2	NA	TGTGCCAGCAGCTTAGGGAGTAGCGGGGGGGTGTCAGAGACCCAGTACTTC	CASSLGSSGGVSETQYF
TRBJ1-4	TRBV2	NA	NA	TGTGCCAGCAGTGAACAGGGACTGGGGAATGAAAAACTGTTTTTT	CASSEQGLGNEKLFF
TRBJ2-5	TRBV5-4	NA	NA	TGTGCCAGCAGGGCCGGACTCGGAGGGACCCAGTACTTC	CASRAGLGGTQYF
TRBJ1-3	TRBV19	NA	NA	TGTGCCAGTAGTCCGCCGGGTGTACGATCTGGAAACACCATATATTTT	CASSPPGVRSGNTIYF
TRBJ1-2	TRBV29-1	NA	few	TGCAGCGTTGCCATCTCATACTATGGCTACACCTTC	CSVAISYYGYTF
TRBJ2-1	TRBV29-1	NA	NA	TGCAGCGCCCCGCCCGGTCCAGGGGTGAAGGACAATGAGCAGTTCTTC	CSAPPGPGVKDNEQFF
TRBJ2-5	TRBV29-1	TRBD2	NA	TGCAGCGTCCGACCTCTAGCGGGGTCCTTCCAAGAGACCCAGTACTTC	CSVRPLAGSFQETQYF
TRBJ1-1	TRBV25-1	NA	NA	TGTGCCAGCAGTGACCCCGGGGGGCGTTCGGTCACTGAAGCTTTCTTT	CASSDPGGRSVTEAFF
TRBJ1-5	TRBV6-6	NA	NA	TGTGCCAGCAGTTACCTGTCGGGGAAACAGCCCCAGCATTTT	CASSYLSGKQPQHF
TRBJ2-5	TRBV30	TRBD2	NA	TGTGCCTGGAGTGGATCGGGACTAGCGGGGTTGGTGACCCAGTACTTC	CAWSGSGLAGLVTQYF
TRBJ2-5	TRBV7-6	NA	once	TGTGCCAGCAGTGTCGGGGGTTGGGAGACCCAGTACTTC	CASSVGGWETQYF
TRBJ1-2	TRBV2	TRBD1	NA	TGTGCCAGCAGTCGACAGGGGGCGGGGGCCTATGGCTACACCTTC	CASSRQGAGAYGYTF
TRBJ2-2	TRBV5-4	TRBD1	few	TGTGCCAGCAGCCACGGACAGGGGAACACCGGGGAGCTGTTTTTT	CASSHGQGNTGELFF
TRBJ1-1	TRBV29-1	NA	NA	TGCAGCGTATTATTGAACACTGAAGCTTTCTTT	CSVLLNTEAFF
TRBJ2-1	TRBV29-1	TRBD2	NA	TGCAGCGTTGGGACTAGGGGAGGTACCTACAATGAGCAGTTCTTC	CSVGTRGGTYNEQFF
TRBJ1-5	TRBV7-2	TRBD1	few	TGTGCCAGCAGCTTCGTACAGGGGACTAATCAGCCCCAGCATTTT	CASSFVQGTNQPQHF
TRBJ2-5	TRBV30	NA	few	TGTGCCTGGAGTGGAGGGGGGTACCAAGAGACCCAGTACTTC	CAWSGGGYQETQYF
TRBJ1-2	TRBV7-2	NA	NA	TGTGCCAGCAGCTTAGTTTCCGGGGCGTCTAACTATGGCTACACCTTC	CASSLVSGASNYGYTF
TRBJ2-7	TRBV2	NA	NA	TGTGCCAGCAGTGTGGCGGGGGCGACCTCCTACGAGCAGTACTTC	CASSVAGATSYEQYF
TRBJ1-2	TRBV19	TRBD1	NA	TGTGCCAGTAGTCCCGGGACAGGGTATGGCTACACCTTC	CASSPGTGYGYTF
TRBJ1-5	TRBV21-1	NA	few	TGTGCCAGTCAGGGTTGGGGTAGCAATCAGCCCCAGCATTTT	CASQGWGSNQPQHF
TRBJ2-7	TRBV7-2	NA	few	TGTGCCAGCAGCCGCGGTGGGACAAAGTCCTACGAGCAGTACTTC	CASSRGGTKSYEQYF
TRBJ2-3	TRBV5-4	NA	few	TGTGCCAGCAGCTTGGGCGGGGCAGATACGCAGTATTTT	CASSLGGADTQYF
TRBJ2-1	TRBV28	NA	NA	TGTGCCAGCACTCCAGGTCACAGATACAATGAGCAGTTCTTC	CASTPGHRYNEQFF
TRBJ1-3	TRBV30	TRBD1	NA	TGTGCCTGGAGCCGGACAGGGGCGCGCCAAAACACCATATATTTT	CAWSRTGARQNTIYF
TRBJ1-1	TRBV5-6	TRBD1	NA	TGTGCCAGCAGCCTCAGGGGGACTGAAGCTTTCTTT	CASSLRGTEAFF
TRBJ2-5	TRBV5-1	NA	few	TGCGCCAGCAGCGGATTGACCGGGGTGGAGACCCAGTACTTC	CASSGLTGVETQYF
TRBJ2-3	TRBV4-3	TRBD2	few	TGCGCCAGCAGCCAGGCTACTAGCGGCCGCACAGATACGCAGTATTTT	CASSQATSGRTDTQYF
TRBJ1-5	TRBV7-2	NA	few	TGTGCCAGCAGCTGGGACGAATATAGCAATCAGCCCCAGCATTTT	CASSWDEYSNQPQHF
TRBJ2-7	TRBV30	NA	NA	TGTGCCTGGAGCTCCCAGAACTACGAGCAGTACTTC	CAWSSQNYEQYF
TRBJ1-5	TRBV2	TRBD1	NA	TGTGCCAGCAGTGGAGTAGGAGGGGGCGATCAGCCCCAGCATTTT	CASSGVGGGDQPQHF
TRBJ1-6	TRBV7-2	TRBD1	NA	TGTGCCAGCAGCTTCGTGACAGGGGGCAATTCACCCCTCCACTTT	CASSFVTGGNSPLHF
TRBJ2-1	TRBV4-1	TRBD2	NA	TGCGCCAGCAGCCTGTCGGGACTAGCGGATAACAATGAGCAGTTCTTC	CASSLSGLADNNEQFF
TRBJ2-5	TRBV7-8	TRBD1	NA	TGTGCCAGCAGCTTAATACCGGGACAGGGAGAGACCCAGTACTTC	CASSLIPGQGETQYF
TRBJ2-7	TRBV18	NA	NA	TGTGCCAGCTCACCCAGCCGGGGCGACGAGCAGTACTTC	CASSPSRGDEQYF
TRBJ1-5	TRBV18	NA	medium-sized	TGTGCCAGCTCACCCTTCGGTGGGGATAGCAATCAGCCCCAGCATTTT	CASSPFGGDSNQPQHF
TRBJ2-5	TRBV6-5	NA	NA	TGTGCCAGCAAGGCAGGGTACCAAGAGACCCAGTACTTC	CASKAGYQETQYF
TRBJ2-7	TRBV4-2	NA	NA	TGTGCCAGCAGCCAAGAAGCACAGGGCTCCTACGAGCAGTACTTC	CASSQEAQGSYEQYF
TRBJ2-6	TRBV5-4	NA	NA	TGTGCCAGCTCCGGGTCTGGGGCCAACGTCCTGACTTTC	CASSGSGANVLTF
TRBJ1-3	TRBV27	NA	once	TGTGCCCCTTTGGAACTGTCTGGAAACACCATATATTTT	CAPLELSGNTIYF
TRBJ1-1	TRBV29-1	NA	NA	TGCAGCGTCAGGGGCGCCCGGACTGAAGCTTTCTTT	CSVRGARTEAFF